This T cell receptor (beta chain) came from a study of blood T cell repertoires in COVID-19. CDR1 MRHNA and CDR2 SNTAGT come from the germline V gene. V lost 3 bases, J lost 0 bases, and 8 bases lay in between. The CDR3 consists of 14 residues. Original processing methods: Using reference gene primer amplification, nucleated cell counts were estimated. Sequencing was performed with immunoSEQ multiplex PCR; in TCRdb, only in-frame clones are kept and a portion is missing. The DNA gave D and trimming, while V, J and clone size come from that table. The table has about 110,000 clones, around 90% seen once.

This sequence originates from a woman between 45 and 65 years old with acute or convalescent COVID-19. The sample consisted of peripheral blood. J is TRBJ1-1 and V is TRBV6-4; no clear D. For the CDR3, the DNA is TGTGCCAGCAGTGATAACTTTATGAACACTGAAGCTTTCTTT. This gives the protein CASSDNFMNTEAFF.